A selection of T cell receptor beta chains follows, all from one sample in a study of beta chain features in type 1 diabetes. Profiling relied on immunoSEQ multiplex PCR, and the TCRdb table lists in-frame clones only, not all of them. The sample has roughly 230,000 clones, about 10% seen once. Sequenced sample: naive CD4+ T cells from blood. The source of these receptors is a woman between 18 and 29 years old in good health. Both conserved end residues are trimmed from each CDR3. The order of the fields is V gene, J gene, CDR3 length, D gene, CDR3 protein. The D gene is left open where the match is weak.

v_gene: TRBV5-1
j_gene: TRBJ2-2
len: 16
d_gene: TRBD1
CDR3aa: ASSRGQGPFGSSGELF

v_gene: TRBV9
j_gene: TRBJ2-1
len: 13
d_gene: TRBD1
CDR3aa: ASSVEYRGYNEQF

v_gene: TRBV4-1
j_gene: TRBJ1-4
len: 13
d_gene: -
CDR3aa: ASRPGSSTNEKLF

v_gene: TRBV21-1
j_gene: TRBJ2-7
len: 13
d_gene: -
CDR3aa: ASLLRAGGHYEQY

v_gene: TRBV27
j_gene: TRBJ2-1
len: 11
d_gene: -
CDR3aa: ASRITGRDEQF

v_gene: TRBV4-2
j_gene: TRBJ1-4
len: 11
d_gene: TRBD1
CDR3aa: ASSPRQGEKLF

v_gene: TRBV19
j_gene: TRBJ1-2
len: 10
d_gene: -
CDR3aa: ASSTRSGGYT

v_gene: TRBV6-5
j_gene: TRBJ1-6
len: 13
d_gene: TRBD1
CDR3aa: ASSQTGSYNSPLH

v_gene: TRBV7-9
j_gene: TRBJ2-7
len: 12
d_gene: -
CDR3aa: ASSLNYPPYEQY

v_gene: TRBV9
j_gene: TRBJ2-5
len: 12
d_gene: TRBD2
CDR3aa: ASSVASGEETQY

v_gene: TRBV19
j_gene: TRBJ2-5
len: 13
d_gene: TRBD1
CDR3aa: ASSFVGQGLRTQY

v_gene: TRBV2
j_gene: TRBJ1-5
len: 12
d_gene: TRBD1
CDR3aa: ASSLQGGNQPQH

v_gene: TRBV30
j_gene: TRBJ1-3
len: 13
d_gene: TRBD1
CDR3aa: AWSGRQGAGNTIY

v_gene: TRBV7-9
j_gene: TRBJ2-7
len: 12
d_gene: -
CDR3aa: ASTMLGGSYEQY

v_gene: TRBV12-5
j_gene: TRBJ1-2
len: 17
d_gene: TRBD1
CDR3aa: ASGLVLTLSGTGSYGYT

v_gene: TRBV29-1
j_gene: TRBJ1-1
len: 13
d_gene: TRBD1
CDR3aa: SVRTGGDFGTEAF

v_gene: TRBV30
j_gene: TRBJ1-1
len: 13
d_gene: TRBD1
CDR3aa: AWSPQDRWGAEAF

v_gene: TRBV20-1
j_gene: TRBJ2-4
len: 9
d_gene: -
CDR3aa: SARRGLLQY

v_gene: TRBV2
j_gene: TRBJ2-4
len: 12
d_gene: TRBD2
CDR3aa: ASSEDPSGGRQY

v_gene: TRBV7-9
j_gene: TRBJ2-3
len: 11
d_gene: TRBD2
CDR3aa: ASSGTSGRTQY

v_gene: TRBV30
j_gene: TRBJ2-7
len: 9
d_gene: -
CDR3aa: ACGISYEQY

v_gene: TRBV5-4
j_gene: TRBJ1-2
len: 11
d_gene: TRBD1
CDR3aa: ASIQQGAGGYT

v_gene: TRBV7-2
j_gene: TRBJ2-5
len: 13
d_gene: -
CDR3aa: ASSSGGWYQETQY

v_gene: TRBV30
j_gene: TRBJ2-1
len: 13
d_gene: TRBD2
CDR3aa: AWSNPSGRRNEQF

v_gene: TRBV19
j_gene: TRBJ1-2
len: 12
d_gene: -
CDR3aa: ASSIGAVNYGYT

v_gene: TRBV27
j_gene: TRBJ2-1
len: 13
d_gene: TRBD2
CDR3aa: ASSRRGALPDEQF

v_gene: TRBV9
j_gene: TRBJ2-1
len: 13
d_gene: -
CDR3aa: ASSASDLSYNEQF

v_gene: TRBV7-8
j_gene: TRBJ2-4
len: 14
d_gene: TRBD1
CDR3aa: ASSVHRGSAKNIQY

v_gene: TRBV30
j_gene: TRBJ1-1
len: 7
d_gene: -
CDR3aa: ASGPTTF

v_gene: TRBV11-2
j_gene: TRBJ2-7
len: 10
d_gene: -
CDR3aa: ASSLASDEQY

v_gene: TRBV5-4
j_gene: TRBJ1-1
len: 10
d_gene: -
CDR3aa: ASQGRDTEAF

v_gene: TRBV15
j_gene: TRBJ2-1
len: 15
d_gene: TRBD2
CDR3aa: ATSTRLATWSDNEQF

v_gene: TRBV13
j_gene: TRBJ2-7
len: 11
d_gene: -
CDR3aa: ASSQGWTYEQY

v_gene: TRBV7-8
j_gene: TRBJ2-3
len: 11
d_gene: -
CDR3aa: ASSLQGSDTQY

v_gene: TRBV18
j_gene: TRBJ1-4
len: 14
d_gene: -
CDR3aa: ASSPTFLAGDEKLF

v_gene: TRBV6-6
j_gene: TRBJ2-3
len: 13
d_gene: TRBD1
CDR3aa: ASSYTPGTGATQY

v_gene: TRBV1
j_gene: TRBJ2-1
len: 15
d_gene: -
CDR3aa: TSSQFSAGGRWYEQF

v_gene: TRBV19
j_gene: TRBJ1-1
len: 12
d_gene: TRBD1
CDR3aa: ASSIRQGRTEAF

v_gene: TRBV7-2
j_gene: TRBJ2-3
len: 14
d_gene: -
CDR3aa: ASSPAGGTSTDTQY

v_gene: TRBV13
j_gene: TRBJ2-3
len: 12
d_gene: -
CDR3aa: ASSSRTTTDTQY

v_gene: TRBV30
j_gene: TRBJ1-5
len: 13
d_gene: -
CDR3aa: AWSVGGLSNQPQH

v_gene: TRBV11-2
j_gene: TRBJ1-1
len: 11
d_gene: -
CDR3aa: ASSLTTRGEAF

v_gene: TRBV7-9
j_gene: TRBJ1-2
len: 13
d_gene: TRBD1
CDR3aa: ASSPFGGQGYGYT

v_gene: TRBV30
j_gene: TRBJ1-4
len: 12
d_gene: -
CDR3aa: AWSTGFTNEKLF

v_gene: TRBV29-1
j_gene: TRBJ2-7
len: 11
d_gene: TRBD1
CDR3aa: SARGTGSYEQY

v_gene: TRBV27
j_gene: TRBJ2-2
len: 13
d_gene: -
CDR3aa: ASSAKGQFTGELF

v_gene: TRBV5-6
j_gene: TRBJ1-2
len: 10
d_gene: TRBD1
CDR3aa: ASSRGTGGYT

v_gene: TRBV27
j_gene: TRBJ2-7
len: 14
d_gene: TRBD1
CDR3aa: ASSPFSGTEPYEQY